The source of this T cell receptor (beta chain) is a study of blood T cell repertoires in COVID-19. Turning to the study itself: T cells, B-cell-depleted T cells, or PBMCs supplied cDNA or gDNA.

As processed by the authors: Reference gene primers were amplified, and this amplification served to estimate nucleated cell counts. TCRdb's table, derived via immunoSEQ multiplex PCR, lists solely in-frame clones and lacks some. V and J calls and clone size are as listed in that table; D and trimming were resolved from the DNA. The sample holds about 87,000 clones, 90% seen once. Seattle patients were enrolled during active infection and followed longitudinally. The V end lost 7 bases, the J end lost 5 bases, and 15 bases lay between the germline ends. This CDR3 spans 14 amino acids. The germline V gene has CDR1 LNHDA and CDR2 SQIVND (reference sequence).

The sample consisted of peripheral blood. This receptor was taken from a young man with COVID-19, enrolled during active disease. V usage is TRBV19 and J usage is TRBJ1-5, with D unresolved. CDR3 sequence reads: CASKPEGRDQPQHF. CDR3 coding DNA: TGTGCCAGTAAACCGGAGGGAAGGGATCAGCCCCAGCATTTT.